The T cell receptor (beta chain) under discussion was sequenced for a study of T cell responses to AZD1222 COVID-19 vaccine. Study overall: Pooling of second doses given at about 4 or about 12 weeks was done.

Measured with immunoSEQ multiplex PCR; TCRdb has only the in-frame clones, and not every one. The repertoire holds 130,000 to 150,000 clones, with under 95% as singletons. This CDR3 has 14 residues. CDR1 is LNHDA and CDR2 is SQIVND in the germline V gene (reference sequence). V was cut by 3 bases and J by 5 bases, with 13 bases left in between. A few counts support this clone. This chain uses TRBV19 with TRBJ1-1; no clear D. The sequence came from an adult in good health. Material: peripheral blood, obtained on day 0 of AZD1222 vaccination. This chain's CDR3 is CASSILSGWTEAFF. In DNA form, the CDR3 reads TGTGCCAGTAGTATCTTATCCGGGTGGACTGAAGCTTTCTTT.